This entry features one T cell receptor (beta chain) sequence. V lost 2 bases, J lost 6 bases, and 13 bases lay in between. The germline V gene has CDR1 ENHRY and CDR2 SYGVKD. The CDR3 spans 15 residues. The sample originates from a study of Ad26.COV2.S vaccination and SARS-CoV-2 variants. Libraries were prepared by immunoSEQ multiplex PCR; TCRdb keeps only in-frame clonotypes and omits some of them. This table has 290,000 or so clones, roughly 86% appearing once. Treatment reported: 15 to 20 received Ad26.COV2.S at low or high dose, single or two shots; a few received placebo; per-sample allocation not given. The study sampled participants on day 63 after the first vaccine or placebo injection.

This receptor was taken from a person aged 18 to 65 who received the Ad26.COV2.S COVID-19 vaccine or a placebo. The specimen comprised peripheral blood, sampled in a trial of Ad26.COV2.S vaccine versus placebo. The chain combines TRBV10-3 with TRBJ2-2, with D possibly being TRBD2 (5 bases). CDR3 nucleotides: TGTGCCATCAGTGAGCCACTAGGAAGTTCCGGGGAGCTGTTTTTT. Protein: CAISEPLGSSGELFF.